This T cell receptor (beta chain) comes out of a study of T cells in women clearing cervical HPV infection. About the study: Women with histologically confirmed HPV16-related CIN3 or worse, 2 with invasive cancer, served as cases. Case blood drawn at lesion detection; control blood after infection cleared. Case blood was drawn a median about 150 days after lesion detection. The study, taken as a whole, reports: Effector/memory and HPV-specific T cells were not isolated, and association timing is unknown.

TCRdb's copy holds only in-frame clones and misses some; the assay was immunoSEQ multiplex PCR. The table for this sample gives fewer than 35,000 clones. The CDR3 is 12 residues long. The ends were cut back, 5 bases at V and 5 bases at J, with 9 bases in the middle. The V gene's germline CDR1 is SNHLY and CDR2 FYNNEI. Concerning this clone itself: As yet, its antigen is unknown. Read data end 3 residues before the CDR3 end; the end is taken from the germline J gene.

This chain connects TRBV2 to TRBJ1-2; D may be TRBD1 (6 bases). The sample taken for sequencing was blood buffy coat. This TCR was recovered from a woman between 18 and 69 years old with a cervical HPV16 infection that either progressed to CIN3+ or cleared (not recorded which). CDR3 DNA, as far as it was read: TGTGCCAGCAGTAGGACAGAATATGGC. Amino acid sequence: CASSRTEYG. The CDR3 reads in full as CASSRTEYGYTF.